One and the same sample provided the 13 T cell receptor beta chains below, sequenced in a study of OX40 agonist ivuxolimab in advanced cancers. Here immunoSEQ multiplex PCR was the method, and the copy in TCRdb shows in-frame clones only, minus some. The sample records 55,000 to 70,000 clones, approximately 87% being singletons. The source was CD4+ or CD8+ T cells sorted from blood, collected in a trial of the OX40 agonist ivuxolimab. The source is an adult with an advanced solid tumor such as melanoma, head and neck, liver or kidney cancer.

The rearrangement uses TRBV19 and TRBJ2-3, with 9 bases that match TRBD1. The CDR3 consists of 14 residues. The trim removed 9 bases at V and 0 bases at J, leaving 4 bases unmatched. Germline V CDR1 and CDR2: LNHDA, SQIVND (reference sequence). As DNA, the CDR3 is TGTGCCAGCACGACAGGGGGGAGCACAGATACGCAGTATTTT. Translating it yields CASTTGGSTDTQYF.

The chain's CDR3 is CASSQHAGSNTEAFF. The CDR3 DNA follows: TGCGCCAGCAGCCAACACGCAGGTTCGAACACTGAAGCTTTCTTT. The chain has TRBV4-3 and TRBJ1-1; D is undetermined. Germline V CDR1 and CDR2: LGHNA, YSLEER. CDR3 length: 15 residues. V was clipped by 2 bases and J by 1 base, with 11 bases between them.

CDR3 nucleotides: TGTGCCAGCAGCCGCCGCCTTTACAATGAGCAGTTCTTC. Translated: CASSRRLYNEQFF. The rearrangement uses TRBV9 and TRBJ2-1, with D unclear. The CDR3 runs 13 residues. Deletions cut 4 bases from V and 4 bases from J, with 9 bases between. Germline V lookup: CDR1 SGDLS, CDR2 YYNGEE.

J is TRBJ1-1 and V is TRBV30; D ambiguous. Germline V gene lookup returns CDR1 GTSNPN and CDR2 SVGIG (reference sequence). Trimming stripped 2 bases from V and 1 base from J, with 8 bases between. The CDR3 has 13 amino acids. DNA for the CDR3: TGTGCCTGGAGTAGGTCAGCGAACACTGAAGCTTTCTTT. This translates into CAWSRSANTEAFF. The variable domain in full, with the rest retrieved from reference TRBV30 and TRBJ1-1, is SQTIHQWPATLVQPVGSPLSLECTVEGTSNPNLYWYRQAAGRGLQLLFYSVGIGQISSEVPQNLSASRPQDRQFILSSKKLLLSDSGFYLCAWSRSANTEAFFGQGTRLTVV.

The rearrangement links TRBV2 to TRBJ1-5; tentatively, D is TRBD1 (5 bases). Trimming left V 3 bases short and J 5 bases short, with 11 bases between. This CDR3 has 14 amino acids. Germline assignment: CDR1 SNHLY and CDR2 FYNNEI. CDR3 amino acids: CASSDWGPYQPQHF. The CDR3 DNA is TGTGCCAGCAGTGACTGGGGCCCTTATCAGCCCCAGCATTTT.

The chain employs TRBV6-1 and TRBJ2-5; D unclear. Germline V CDR1 and CDR2: MNHNS, SASEGT. This CDR3 has 10 residues. The V end was cut by 4 bases, the J end by 5 bases, with 2 bases between. This CDR3 is CASSGETQYF. The CDR3 region has the DNA TGTGCCAGCAGTGGGGAGACCCAGTACTTC.

This chain connects TRBV4-1 to TRBJ2-2; tentatively, D is TRBD1 or TRBD2 (5 bases each). The CDR3 extends over 15 amino acids. Germline lookup yields CDR1 MGHRA and CDR2 YSYEKL. The germline V and J ends were trimmed by 3 bases and 4 bases, with 12 bases remaining between them. This chain's CDR3 is CASSHGLGGTGELFF. The CDR3 DNA reads as TGCGCCAGCAGCCACGGCCTTGGGGGCACCGGGGAGCTGTTTTTT.

The chain links TRBV2 to TRBJ1-3, with 8 nucleotides matching TRBD1. This CDR3 contains 15 residues. Germline V gene sequence: CDR1 SNHLY, CDR2 FYNNEI. V dropped 2 bases and J dropped 3; count of bases not matched to a gene: 3. The CDR3, as DNA: TGTGCCAGCAGTGAACAGGGGGCGATTGGAAACACCATATATTTT. Its protein product is CASSEQGAIGNTIYF.

The chain employs TRBV5-4 and TRBJ1-3; no clear D. Germline V gene data show CDR1 as SGHNT and CDR2 as YYREEE (reference sequence). Trimming shortened V by 0 bases and J by 5 bases, and 9 bases separated the two germline ends. There are 14 residues in the CDR3. The DNA of the CDR3 is TGTGCCAGCAGCTTGGCGGAGTACCGAAACACCATATATTTT. Translation: CASSLAEYRNTIYF.

V is TRBV5-5 and J is TRBJ1-1; D call uncertain. Trimming took 1 base from V and 0 from J, leaving 1 base between them. Germline CDR1 is SGHKS and CDR2 is YYEKEE (reference sequence). This CDR3 is built from 12 residues. The CDR3 reads CASSLLNTEAFF. CDR3 nucleotide sequence: TGTGCCAGCAGCTTGCTGAACACTGAAGCTTTCTTT.

This chain joins TRBV9 and TRBJ1-1; D unclear. Germline values: CDR1 SGDLS, CDR2 YYNGEE. The CDR3 consists of 15 residues. Trimming removed 3 bases from V and 4 bases from J, with 16 bases in between. Here the CDR3 reads CASSAQQTPITEAFF. DNA of the CDR3: TGTGCCAGCAGCGCCCAACAGACACCGATCACTGAAGCTTTCTTT.

V gene TRBV2 combines with J gene TRBJ1-5, with D possibly TRBD1 on 5 matching bases. Trimming stripped 8 bases from V and 3 bases from J, with 14 bases between. The CDR3 is 14 amino acids. Germline loops: CDR1 SNHLY, CDR2 FYNNEI. CDR3 nucleotide sequence: TGTGCCAGCGGACCGACAGCCTACAATCAGCCCCAGCATTTT. It specifies CASGPTAYNQPQHF.

The genes are TRBV28 and TRBJ1-5, with D perhaps TRBD1 (6 bases). The CDR3 length is 13 residues. Germline CDR1 MDHEN, CDR2 SYDVKM. V lost 6 bases to trimming and J lost 11 bases, with 17 bases between them. The CDR3 sequence: CASSLQGLGSQHF. The CDR3 region has the DNA TGTGCCAGCAGCCTACAGGGCTTAGGGTCCCAGCATTTT.